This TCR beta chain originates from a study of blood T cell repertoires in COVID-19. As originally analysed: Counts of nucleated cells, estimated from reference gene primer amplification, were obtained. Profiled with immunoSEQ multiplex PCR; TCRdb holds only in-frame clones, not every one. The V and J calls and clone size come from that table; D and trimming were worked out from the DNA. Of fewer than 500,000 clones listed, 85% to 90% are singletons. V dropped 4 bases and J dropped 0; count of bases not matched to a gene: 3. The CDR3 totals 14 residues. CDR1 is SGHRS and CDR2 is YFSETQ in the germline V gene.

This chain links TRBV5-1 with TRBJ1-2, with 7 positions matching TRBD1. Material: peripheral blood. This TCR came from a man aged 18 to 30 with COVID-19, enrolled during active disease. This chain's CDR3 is CASSGGTANYGYTF. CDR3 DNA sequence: TGCGCCAGCAGCGGGGGGACAGCTAACTATGGCTACACCTTC.